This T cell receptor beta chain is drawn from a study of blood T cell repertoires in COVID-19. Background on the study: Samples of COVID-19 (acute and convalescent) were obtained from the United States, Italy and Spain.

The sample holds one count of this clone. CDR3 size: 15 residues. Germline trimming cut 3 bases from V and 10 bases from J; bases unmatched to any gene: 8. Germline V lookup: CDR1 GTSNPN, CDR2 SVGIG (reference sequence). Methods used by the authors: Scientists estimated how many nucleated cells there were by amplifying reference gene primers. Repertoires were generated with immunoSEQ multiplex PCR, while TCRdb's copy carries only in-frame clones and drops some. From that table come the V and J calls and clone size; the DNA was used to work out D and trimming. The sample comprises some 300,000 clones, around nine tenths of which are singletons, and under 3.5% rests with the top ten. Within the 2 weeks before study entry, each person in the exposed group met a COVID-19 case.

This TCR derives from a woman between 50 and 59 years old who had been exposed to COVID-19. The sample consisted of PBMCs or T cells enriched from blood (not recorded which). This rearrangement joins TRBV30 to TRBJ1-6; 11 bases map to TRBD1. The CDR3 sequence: CAWRGRTGGNSPLHF. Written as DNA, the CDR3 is TGTGCCTGGAGGGGACGGACAGGGGGCAACTCACCCCTCCACTTT.